This TCR beta chain derives from a study of cytomegalovirus exposure and HLA in healthy donors. Whole-study results and caveats: In a later analysis, productive TCRs from donors in an Asian-associated ancestry cluster reportedly carried fewer N-insertions than the cohort mean. The later analysis indicated that the majority of CMV-associated TCR beta chains appeared HLA-restricted. Per published reports, the classifier diagnosed cytomegalovirus status with high specificity and sensitivity.

The sample holds one count of this clone. Its antigen is currently unknown. Both 60 Vbeta primers and 13 Jbeta primers went into the PCR. The table came from immunoSEQ multiplex PCR; TCRdb's copy has only in-frame clones and leaves some out. The sample has roughly 100,000 clones, roughly 78% seen once. The sample was PBMCs. The sequence was collected from a woman in her thirties or forties in good health and CMV-seronegative.

CDR3 residues: CASSLAPPPGTYEQYF. DNA for the CDR3: TGCGCCAGCAGCTTGGCCCCCCCGCCAGGAACCTACGAGCAGTACTTC. This chain links TRBV5-1 with TRBJ2-5; the D is unclear. The J call may be mistaken, given a closer DNA end match to TRBJ2-7. The CDR3 is 16 residues long. Germline-derived CDR1 and CDR2 are SGHRS and YFSETQ.